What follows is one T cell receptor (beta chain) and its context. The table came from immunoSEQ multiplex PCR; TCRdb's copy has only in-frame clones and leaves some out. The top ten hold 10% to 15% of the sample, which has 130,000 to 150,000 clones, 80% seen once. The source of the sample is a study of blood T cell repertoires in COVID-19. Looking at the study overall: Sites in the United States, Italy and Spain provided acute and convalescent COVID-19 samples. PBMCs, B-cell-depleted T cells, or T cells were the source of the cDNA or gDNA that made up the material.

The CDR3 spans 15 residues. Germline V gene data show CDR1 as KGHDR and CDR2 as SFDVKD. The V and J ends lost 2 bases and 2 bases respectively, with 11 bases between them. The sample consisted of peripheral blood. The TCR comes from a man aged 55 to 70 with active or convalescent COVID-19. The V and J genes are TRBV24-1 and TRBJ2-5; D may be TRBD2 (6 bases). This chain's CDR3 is CATSDSSGVQETQYF. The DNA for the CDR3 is TGTGCCACCAGTGATTCTTCGGGGGTACAAGAGACCCAGTACTTC.